Below are 26 T cell receptor beta chains sequenced from a single sample in a study of pediatric ulcerative colitis. Assay used: immunoSEQ multiplex PCR; TCRdb lists only in-frame clones, some missing. The sample contains 59,000 or so clones, about 80% of which appear only once. The material sequenced was blood. All receptors come from a boy aged 10-17 years with moderate ulcerative colitis.

The chain has TRBV2 and TRBJ2-1; 13 bases match TRBD2. Trimming cost V 5 bases and J 3 bases; bases outside gene matches: 7. This CDR3 comprises 17 residues. Germline lookup yields CDR1 SNHLY and CDR2 FYNNEI. The CDR3 DNA sequence: TGTGCCAGCAGTTATAGCGGACTAGCGGGGGTCTACAATGAGCAGTTCTTC. Protein sequence: CASSYSGLAGVYNEQFF.

The chain recombines TRBV9 with TRBJ2-1; D gene unclear. The CDR3 extends over 14 amino acids. Germline CDR1 is SGDLS and CDR2 is YYNGEE. The V end was cut by 2 bases, the J end by 8 bases, with 14 bases between. The CDR3 region is CASSVEHPSDEQFF. The CDR3 DNA sequence: TGTGCCAGCAGCGTGGAGCACCCCTCGGATGAGCAGTTCTTC.

This sequence joins TRBV27 and TRBJ2-1, with a possible D match to TRBD1 (5 bases). V was clipped by 4 bases and J by 5 bases, with 18 bases between them. The CDR3 loop spans 16 amino acids. Germline loops: CDR1 MNHEY, CDR2 SMNVEV (reference sequence). In nucleotides, the CDR3 is TGTGCCAGCAGTTCACGGAGTCGACAGCTGGACAATGAGCAGTTCTTC. This sequence encodes CASSSRSRQLDNEQFF.

The sample holds a few counts of this clone. CDR3 amino acids: CASRESFSNQPQHF. In nucleotides, the CDR3 is TGCGCCAGCAGGGAAAGCTTTAGCAATCAGCCCCAGCATTTT. The chain combines TRBV5-1 with TRBJ1-5; no clear D gene. This CDR3 contains 14 residues. The V end was cut by 5 bases, the J end by 0 bases, with 9 bases between. From germline, CDR1 is SGHRS and CDR2 YFSETQ.

This rearrangement joins TRBV5-4 to TRBJ2-3, with D possibly being TRBD1 (6 bases). In germline, CDR1 is SGHNT, CDR2 YYREEE (reference sequence). The CDR3 is 16 residues long. Trimming removed 8 bases from V and 6 bases from J, with 25 bases in between. The CDR3 DNA reads TGTGCCAGGGGAAGAACGGGACACGGAAATGGGGATACGCAGTATTTT. Translation gives CARGRTGHGNGDTQYF.

The chain recombines TRBV5-4 with TRBJ2-1, with D maybe TRBD2 (5 bases). Germline loops: CDR1 SGHNT, CDR2 YYREEE (reference sequence). This CDR3 spans 15 amino acids. V lost 1 base and J 3 bases, leaving 11 bases between the germline ends. The CDR3 sequence: CASSLMAGNYNEQFF. CDR3 DNA: TGTGCCAGCAGCTTGATGGCGGGCAACTACAATGAGCAGTTCTTC.

The genes are TRBV7-2 and TRBJ1-2; no firm D call. CDR3 length: 15 amino acids. Germline CDR1 and CDR2: SGHTA and FQGNSA. V dropped 5 bases and J dropped 0 bases, with 13 bases sitting between them. Here the CDR3 DNA reads TGTGCCAGCAGCCTTCAGTCGGGCTCTAACTATGGCTACACCTTC. The encoded protein is CASSLQSGSNYGYTF.

V and J are TRBV28 and TRBJ2-5; 13 bases fit TRBD2. This CDR3 contains 15 residues. The J segment lost 6 bases and the V segment lost 5 bases, leaving 6 bases of the junction unmatched. Germline lookup yields CDR1 MDHEN and CDR2 SYDVKM. Written as DNA, the CDR3 is TGTGCCAGCAGTGCCCGGACTAGCGGGAGACAGACCCAGTACTTC. Protein: CASSARTSGRQTQYF. Based on the CDR3 plus reference TRBV28 and TRBJ2-5, the full variable domain is DVKVTQSSRYLVKRTGEKVFLECVQDMDHENMFWYRQDPGLGLRLIYFSYDVKMKEKGDIPEGYSVSREKKERFSLILESASTNQTSMYLCASSARTSGRQTQYFGPGTRLLVL.

V and J are TRBV23-1 and TRBJ2-7; TRBD1 matches at 12 bases. TRBV23-1 is classed as an ORF, of uncertain function. The CDR3 is made up of 15 amino acids. V dropped 8 bases and J dropped 6; count of bases not matched to a gene: 11. CDR3 nucleotide sequence: TGCGCCAGCCGAAAACCGGGACAGGGGGCAGGCGAGCAGTACTTC. This gives the protein CASRKPGQGAGEQYF.

J is TRBJ1-3 and V is TRBV2, with D uncertain. CDR3 length: 13 residues. Germline assignment: CDR1 SNHLY and CDR2 FYNNEI. The V end lost 4 bases, the J end lost 2 bases, and 6 bases lay between the germline ends. The CDR3, as DNA: TGTGCCAGCAGTGCTGGGCCTGGAAACACCATATATTTT. Translation: CASSAGPGNTIYF.

The gene calls are TRBV5-1 and TRBJ2-1, with 7 bases identical to TRBD2. The germline V gene encodes CDR1 SGHRS and CDR2 YFSETQ. After removal of 3 bases from V and 6 bases from J, the junction contained 12 bases not matched to a gene. The length of the CDR3 is 16 residues. As DNA, the CDR3 is TGCGCCAGCAGCTATGACGCGGGAGTTCGTGGCAATGAGCAGTTCTTC. Amino acids: CASSYDAGVRGNEQFF.

V is TRBV4-3 and J is TRBJ2-2; a possible D gene is TRBD1 (7 bases). V lost 0 bases, J lost 8 bases, and 13 bases lay in between. The CDR3 covers 15 residues. Germline CDR1 and CDR2: LGHNA and YSLEER. DNA of the CDR3: TGCGCCAGCAGCCAAGATTCAGGGGGAGGTGGGGAGCTGTTTTTT. It codes for CASSQDSGGGGELFF.

The chain employs TRBV5-6 and TRBJ2-1, with TRBD2 matching over 9 bases. The CDR3 totals 14 residues. Germline CDR1 is SGHDT and CDR2 is YYEEEE. With V trimmed by 1 base and J by 10 bases, 6 bases remained unmatched. The CDR3 sequence: CASSLRLAGREQFF. As DNA, the CDR3 is TGTGCCAGCAGCTTGCGGCTAGCGGGGAGGGAGCAGTTCTTC.

The CDR3 is CASSPSGDRGYEQYF. Here the CDR3 DNA reads TGTGCCAGCAGCCCCAGTGGTGACAGGGGTTACGAGCAGTACTTC. The chain couples TRBV7-3 to TRBJ2-7, with 8 positions matching TRBD1. The V segment lost 5 bases and the J segment 4 bases; nucleotides outside the gene matches: 10. Per germline, CDR1 SGHTA and CDR2 FQGTGA. The CDR3 has 15 amino acids.

This chain links TRBV7-3 with TRBJ2-7; 8 nucleotides align to TRBD2. V lost 6 bases to trimming and J lost 0 bases; unmatched junction nucleotides: 7. This CDR3 spans 15 amino acids. Germline CDR1 is SGHTA and CDR2 is FQGTGA. This chain's CDR3 is CASSPNSGISYEQYF. The CDR3, as DNA: TGTGCCAGCAGTCCCAATAGCGGGATCTCCTACGAGCAGTACTTC. Looking up the rest from reference TRBV7-3 and TRBJ2-7 gives the full variable domain: GAGVSQTPSNKVTEKGKYVELRCDPISGHTALYWYRQSLGQGPEFLIYFQGTGAADDSGLPNDRFFAVRPEGSVSTLKIQRTERGDSAVYLCASSPNSGISYEQYFGPGTRLTVT.

The chain is built from TRBV29-1 and TRBJ1-4; D gene ambiguous. This CDR3 is built from 13 residues. Trimming cost V 0 bases and J 9 bases, with 11 bases left between them. In germline, CDR1 is SQVTM, CDR2 ANQGSEA. The CDR3 sequence is CSVEDRNGKKLFF. For the CDR3, the DNA is TGCAGCGTTGAAGACAGGAATGGGAAAAAACTGTTTTTT.

The rearrangement links TRBV28 to TRBJ1-3; D is unresolved. CDR3 length: 16 amino acids. Deletions cut 5 bases from V and 0 bases from J, with 14 bases between. The germline V gene encodes CDR1 MDHEN and CDR2 SYDVKM. As DNA, the CDR3 is TGTGCCAGCAGTCCCTTCCGGGCCACCTCTGGAAACACCATATATTTT. Translation: CASSPFRATSGNTIYF.

This chain joins TRBV4-2 and TRBJ2-7, with 9 bases fitting TRBD2. This CDR3 region has 18 residues. The ends lost 0 bases at V and 9 bases at J; junction bases unmatched: 18. Per germline, CDR1 LGHNA and CDR2 YNFKEQ. The CDR3 nucleotides read TGTGCCAGCAGCCAAGACTCCCTCTCCGGCGGGGGGGCTATCATGCAGTACTTC. Translated: CASSQDSLSGGGAIMQYF.

The V call is TRBV9, the J call TRBJ2-7; 8 bases map to TRBD1. Germline V gene sequence: CDR1 SGDLS, CDR2 YYNGEE. The V segment lost 4 bases and the J segment 1 base; nucleotides outside the gene matches: 4. This CDR3 is built from 14 residues. In DNA, the CDR3 is TGTGCCAGCAGCCCATGGACAGGGTCCTACGAGCAGTACTTC. This translates into CASSPWTGSYEQYF.

As DNA, the CDR3 is TGTGCCAGCTCACCCCTCCAAGAGACCCAGTACTTC. Protein: CASSPLQETQYF. The rearrangement links TRBV18 to TRBJ2-5, with D hard to call. Trimming stripped 3 bases from V and 1 base from J, with 3 bases between. The CDR3 has 12 amino acids. Germline V gene lookup returns CDR1 KGHSH and CDR2 LQKENI. The variable domain in full, completed from reference TRBV18 and TRBJ2-5, reads NAGVMQNPRHLVRRRGQEARLRCSPMKGHSHVYWYRQLPEEGLKFMVYLQKENIIDESGMPKERFSAEFPKEGPSILRIQQVVRGDSAAYFCASSPLQETQYFGPGTRLLVL.

This sequence joins TRBV4-1 and TRBJ2-7; the D is unclear. V lost 6 bases to trimming and J lost 7 bases, with 16 bases between them. Germline V gene sequence: CDR1 MGHRA, CDR2 YSYEKL. The CDR3 has 13 residues. The CDR3 DNA follows: TGCGCCAGCAGTCCTCTTACAGCAGATGAGCAGTACTTC. This sequence encodes CASSPLTADEQYF.

The chain couples TRBV5-1 to TRBJ1-2; D is unclear. The CDR3 is made up of 15 amino acids. The ends were cut back, 4 bases at V and 4 bases at J, with 17 bases in the middle. Germline CDR1 is SGHRS and CDR2 is YFSETQ. CDR3 sequence reads: CASSPPKDGSYGYTF. As DNA, the CDR3 is TGCGCCAGCAGCCCGCCAAAAGATGGGTCCTATGGCTACACCTTC.

The chain recombines TRBV29-1 with TRBJ1-2, with D uncertain. CDR3 length: 11 amino acids. The V end lost 4 bases, the J end lost 4 bases, and 7 bases lay between the germline ends. Per germline, CDR1 SQVTM and CDR2 ANQGSEA. This CDR3 reads CSVAGRYGYTF. In DNA, the CDR3 is TGCAGCGTTGCAGGCCGCTATGGCTACACCTTC. The full variable domain, its missing parts supplied by reference TRBV29-1 and TRBJ1-2, is SAVISQKPSRDICQRGTSLTIQCQVDSQVTMMFWYRQQPGQSLTLIATANQGSEATYESGFVIDKFPISRPNLTFSTLTVSNMSPEDSSIYLCSVAGRYGYTFGSGTRLTVV.

The J gene is TRBJ2-7, the V gene TRBV10-3; TRBD2 matches 10 bases. The CDR3 runs 15 residues. CDR1 and CDR2 (germline): ENHRY, SYGVKD. Trimming at V came to 4 bases and at J to 2 bases, leaving 5 bases not matched to a gene. CDR3 sequence (DNA): TGTGCCATCAGTGGGACTAGCGGCCTAACCTACGAGCAGTACTTC. It specifies CAISGTSGLTYEQYF.

The V and J genes are TRBV18 and TRBJ2-5; tentatively, D is TRBD1 or TRBD2 (5 bases each). V gave up 5 bases and J gave up 4 bases, with 11 bases separating them. The length of the CDR3 is 13 residues. Germline loops: CDR1 KGHSH, CDR2 LQKENI. The CDR3 sequence is CASSGGLGETQYF. The CDR3 region has the DNA TGTGCCAGCTCAGGGGGATTAGGAGAGACCCAGTACTTC.

The chain has TRBV12-5 and TRBJ1-2; no clear D. The germline V and J ends were trimmed by 0 bases and 4 bases, with 18 bases remaining between them. CDR3 length: 17 amino acids. Germline V gene sequence: CDR1 LGHNT, CDR2 FRNRAP. The CDR3 nucleotides are TGTGCTAGTGGTTTGGTACCAATTGAGTCCGGATTCTATGGCTACACCTTC. Translated: CASGLVPIESGFYGYTF.